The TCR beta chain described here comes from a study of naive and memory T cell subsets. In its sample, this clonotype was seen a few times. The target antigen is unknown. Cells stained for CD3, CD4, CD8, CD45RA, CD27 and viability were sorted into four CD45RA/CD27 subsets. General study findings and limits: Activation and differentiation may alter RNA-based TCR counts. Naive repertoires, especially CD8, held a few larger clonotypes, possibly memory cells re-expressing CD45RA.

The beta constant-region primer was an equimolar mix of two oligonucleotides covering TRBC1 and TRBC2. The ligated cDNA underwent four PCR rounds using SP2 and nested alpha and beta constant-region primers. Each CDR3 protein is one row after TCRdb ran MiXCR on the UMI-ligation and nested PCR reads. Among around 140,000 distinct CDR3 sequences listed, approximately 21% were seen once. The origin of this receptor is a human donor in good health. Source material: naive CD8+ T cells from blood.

CDR3 sequence: CASSLGEPSTDTQYF. DNA for the CDR3: TGTGCCAGCAGCTTGGGCGAACCTAGCACAGATACGCAGTATTTT. The chain employs TRBV7-2 and TRBJ2-3; D is undetermined. Germline V gene lookup returns CDR1 SGHTA and CDR2 FQGNSA. CDR3 size: 15 residues. The ends were cut back, 3 bases at V and 0 bases at J, with 10 bases in the middle.